These 21 T cell receptor beta chains were sequenced from one sample in a study of human T cells and chemical hapten exposure. The time point denotes: pre-sensitization, week 0. Treatment: therapeutic diphenylcyclopropenone sensitization with weekly scalp DPC. One entry per CDR3 protein, called by TCRdb with MiXCR from the RACE reads. The table records about 250,000 distinct CDR3 sequences, approximately 8% of them present only once. Source: whole blood, taken in connection with sensitization to the hapten diphenylcyclopropenone (DPC). These receptors all come from a man in his late teens or twenties with alopecia areata. Some clones in this sample may be carry-over from other donors' samples.

The table lists this clonotype with a few counts. The V and J genes are TRBV7-9 and TRBJ1-2, with D tentatively TRBD1 (5 bases). Germline V gene data show CDR1 as SEHNR and CDR2 as FQNEAQ (reference sequence). Trimming shortened V by 5 bases and J by 1 base, and 20 bases separated the two germline ends. The CDR3 totals 17 residues. The CDR3 region has the DNA TGTGCCAGCAGCCCCCTAACCCCTGACAGCTTTAACTATGGCTACACCTTC. This translates into CASSPLTPDSFNYGYTF.

This clonotype appeared many times. This chain uses TRBV7-2 with TRBJ1-3; no reliable D call. V lost 5 bases, J lost 4 bases, and 9 bases lay in between. Germline V gene sequence: CDR1 SGHTA, CDR2 FQGNSA. The length of the CDR3 is 13 residues. In DNA, the CDR3 is TGTGCCAGCAGCCCAATCCGGGGAAACACCATATATTTT. It codes for CASSPIRGNTIYF.

The genes are TRBV24-1 and TRBJ1-1, with D perhaps TRBD1 (5 bases). CDR1 and CDR2 (germline): KGHDR, SFDVKD. Trimming stripped 1 base from V and 5 bases from J, with 7 bases between. The CDR3 is 13 residues long. The CDR3 DNA is TGTGCCACCAGTGATTTAGCAGGGACTGAAGCTTTCTTT. Its protein is CATSDLAGTEAFF.

This clonotype was found many times. The DNA of the CDR3 is TGTGCCAGCAGTTTAGGCACTGAAGCTTTCTTT. Residues: CASSLGTEAFF. This chain joins TRBV12-3 or TRBV12-4 and TRBJ1-1; D remains unclear. CDR3 length: 11 residues. The germline V and J ends were trimmed by 1 base and 4 bases, with 1 base remaining between them.

This chain connects TRBV4-2 to TRBJ1-2; 8 positions agree with TRBD1. Germline assignment: CDR1 LGHNA and CDR2 YNFKEQ. With 5 bases clipped from V and 5 bases from J, the junction kept 13 bases outside the gene matches. The CDR3 has 16 amino acids. In nucleotides, the CDR3 is TGTGCCAGCAGCTCAGACAGGGGAGCGACAACTTATGGCTACACCTTC. The encoded protein is CASSSDRGATTYGYTF.

The CDR3 DNA reads as TGTGCCAGCAGACTCACTAGTTTCCCCACAGATACGCAGTATTTT. Amino acid sequence: CASRLTSFPTDTQYF. This rearrangement joins TRBV7-9 to TRBJ2-3; possible D gene TRBD2, 5 bases. Germline-derived CDR1 and CDR2 are SEHNR and FQNEAQ (reference sequence). V lost 6 bases and J 2 bases, leaving 15 bases between the germline ends. The CDR3 covers 15 residues.

This clonotype was found many times. The chain carries TRBV6-2 or TRBV6-3 and TRBJ2-2; 10 nucleotides match TRBD2. CDR1 is MNHEY, CDR2 SVGEGT, per germline. The CDR3 totals 14 residues. Losses at the gene ends were 5 bases for V and 4 bases for J; bases not matched to a gene: 1. The DNA for the CDR3 is TGTGCCAGCAGTAGCGGGGGGGCCACCGGGGAGCTGTTTTTT. Protein: CASSSGGATGELFF.

CDR3: CASSLDWAGEVDTQYF. The CDR3 bases are TGTGCCAGCAGCTTAGACTGGGCGGGGGAGGTAGATACGCAGTATTTT. The chain uses TRBV7-2 and TRBJ2-3; 7 bases are a match to TRBD2. The germline V gene has CDR1 SGHTA and CDR2 FQGNSA. Trimming cost V 1 base and J 5 bases; bases outside gene matches: 9. The CDR3 sequence is 16 residues long.

The chain carries TRBV3-1 and TRBJ2-2; D gene uncertain. The CDR3 has 12 residues. V shed 4 bases and J shed 7 bases, with 7 bases lying between them. The V gene's germline CDR1 is LGHDT and CDR2 YNNKEL (reference sequence). CDR3 sequence reads: CASSRVVGELFF. CDR3 nucleotide sequence: TGTGCCAGCAGCCGGGTCGTCGGGGAGCTGTTTTTT.

In this sample, this clonotype turned up many times. V usage is TRBV7-9 and J usage is TRBJ1-1; D gene ambiguous. The length of the CDR3 is 15 residues. In germline, CDR1 is SEHNR, CDR2 FQNEAQ (reference sequence). Trimming pared 0 bases from V and 3 bases from J, leaving 11 bases between. In nucleotides, the CDR3 is TGTGCCAGCAGCTTAGCGCGTTTTCGGGACACTGAAGCTTTCTTT. Protein sequence: CASSLARFRDTEAFF.

This clonotype turned up a few times. The genes are TRBV6-1 and TRBJ2-6; D is possibly TRBD1 or TRBD2 (5 bases each). V lost 3 bases and J 0 bases, leaving 12 bases between the germline ends. The CDR3 loop spans 17 amino acids. The germline CDR1 and CDR2 sequences are MNHNS and SASEGT. CDR3 residues: CASSDWGRGSGANVLTF. As DNA, the CDR3 is TGTGCCAGCAGTGACTGGGGACGTGGCTCTGGGGCCAACGTCCTGACTTTC.

This clonotype was observed a few times. The chain employs TRBV29-1 and TRBJ2-2, with D maybe TRBD2 (6 bases). The length of the CDR3 is 13 residues. The germline V gene has CDR1 SQVTM and CDR2 ANQGSEA. V gave up 4 bases and J gave up 5 bases, with 11 bases separating them. The CDR3 region has the DNA TGCAGCGTTGTGCGGGGCGGTACCGGGGAGCTGTTTTTT. Its protein product is CSVVRGGTGELFF.

This clonotype turned up a few times. The V gene is TRBV12-3 or TRBV12-4, the J gene TRBJ1-4; D remains ambiguous. The CDR3 has 16 amino acids. Trimming took 4 bases from V and 0 from J, leaving 12 bases between them. As DNA, the CDR3 is TGTGCCAGCAGTTATGTCAGGAGAACAACTAATGAAAAACTGTTTTTT. Translation gives CASSYVRRTTNEKLFF.

The J gene is TRBJ1-4, the V gene TRBV4-3; 8 nucleotides agree with TRBD1. Per germline, CDR1 LGHNA and CDR2 YSLEER. The CDR3 consists of 16 residues. The junction had 8 bases not matched to a gene; V was cut back by 4 bases and J by 4 bases. The CDR3: CASSRDTGGLNEKLFF. The DNA of the CDR3 is TGCGCCAGCAGCCGCGATACAGGGGGGCTTAATGAAAAACTGTTTTTT.

The chain joins TRBV12-3 or TRBV12-4 to TRBJ2-3, with D perhaps TRBD2 (5 bases). Between the trimmed V and J ends, which lost 6 bases and 1 base, there was a span of 14 bases. The CDR3 runs to 15 residues. The CDR3 DNA reads TGTGCCAGCAGCCTAAACGAGGGAGGCACAGATACGCAGTATTTT. It codes for CASSLNEGGTDTQYF.

This clonotype was seen repeatedly, ten times or more. This chain joins TRBV27 and TRBJ1-1; D unresolved. Germline V gene lookup returns CDR1 MNHEY and CDR2 SMNVEV (reference sequence). CDR3 length: 13 amino acids. V lost 4 bases, J lost 4 bases, and 10 bases lay in between. CDR3 coding DNA: TGTGCCAGCAGTTACGCGGAGGGCACTGAAGCTTTCTTT. Protein sequence: CASSYAEGTEAFF.

The rearrangement joins TRBV7-2 to TRBJ2-3, with 15 bases fitting TRBD2. Germline lookup yields CDR1 SGHTA and CDR2 FQGNSA. The CDR3 contains 18 residues. V was pared by 8 bases and J by 2 bases, with 11 bases of the junction left unmatched. The CDR3 sequence: CASGPGLAGGEATDTQYF. For the CDR3, the DNA is TGTGCCAGCGGACCGGGACTAGCGGGGGGTGAAGCCACAGATACGCAGTATTTT.

There are a few counts of this clonotype. The rearrangement joins TRBV28 to TRBJ1-5, with 7 bases aligning to TRBD1. The V gene's germline CDR1 is MDHEN and CDR2 SYDVKM. V lost 5 bases, J lost 2 bases, and 15 bases stayed unmatched. The CDR3 extends over 18 amino acids. The CDR3 sequence is CASSPQGGRAGRNQPQHF. The CDR3, as DNA: TGTGCCAGCAGTCCCCAGGGGGGGAGGGCAGGTCGCAATCAGCCCCAGCATTTT.

This rearrangement joins TRBV21-1 to TRBJ1-4; TRBD1, the table's D call, lacks a check against the DNA. TRBV21-1 is tagged as a pseudogene. This CDR3 contains 13 residues. This CDR3 reads CASKTGPAEKLFF. For the CDR3, the DNA is TGTGCCAGCAAGACAGGGCCAGCTGAAAAACTGTTTTTT.

In its sample, this clonotype was seen a few times. V gene TRBV7-2 combines with J gene TRBJ2-4; D is undetermined. CDR3 length equals 13 residues. V lost 0 bases and J 8 bases, leaving 8 bases between the germline ends. Germline loops: CDR1 SGHTA, CDR2 FQGNSA. The CDR3 loop is CASSLALTDIQYF. DNA of the CDR3: TGTGCCAGCAGCTTAGCGCTTACCGACATTCAGTACTTC.

The V call is TRBV7-6, the J call TRBJ1-6; unclear D gene. Trimming stripped 2 bases from V and 10 bases from J, with 12 bases between. CDR1 and CDR2 from the germline V gene are SGHVS and FNYEAQ. The CDR3 has 14 residues. The CDR3 spells CASSLTGPPSPLHF. The CDR3 DNA follows: TGTGCCAGCAGCTTAACTGGACCGCCGTCACCCCTCCACTTT.